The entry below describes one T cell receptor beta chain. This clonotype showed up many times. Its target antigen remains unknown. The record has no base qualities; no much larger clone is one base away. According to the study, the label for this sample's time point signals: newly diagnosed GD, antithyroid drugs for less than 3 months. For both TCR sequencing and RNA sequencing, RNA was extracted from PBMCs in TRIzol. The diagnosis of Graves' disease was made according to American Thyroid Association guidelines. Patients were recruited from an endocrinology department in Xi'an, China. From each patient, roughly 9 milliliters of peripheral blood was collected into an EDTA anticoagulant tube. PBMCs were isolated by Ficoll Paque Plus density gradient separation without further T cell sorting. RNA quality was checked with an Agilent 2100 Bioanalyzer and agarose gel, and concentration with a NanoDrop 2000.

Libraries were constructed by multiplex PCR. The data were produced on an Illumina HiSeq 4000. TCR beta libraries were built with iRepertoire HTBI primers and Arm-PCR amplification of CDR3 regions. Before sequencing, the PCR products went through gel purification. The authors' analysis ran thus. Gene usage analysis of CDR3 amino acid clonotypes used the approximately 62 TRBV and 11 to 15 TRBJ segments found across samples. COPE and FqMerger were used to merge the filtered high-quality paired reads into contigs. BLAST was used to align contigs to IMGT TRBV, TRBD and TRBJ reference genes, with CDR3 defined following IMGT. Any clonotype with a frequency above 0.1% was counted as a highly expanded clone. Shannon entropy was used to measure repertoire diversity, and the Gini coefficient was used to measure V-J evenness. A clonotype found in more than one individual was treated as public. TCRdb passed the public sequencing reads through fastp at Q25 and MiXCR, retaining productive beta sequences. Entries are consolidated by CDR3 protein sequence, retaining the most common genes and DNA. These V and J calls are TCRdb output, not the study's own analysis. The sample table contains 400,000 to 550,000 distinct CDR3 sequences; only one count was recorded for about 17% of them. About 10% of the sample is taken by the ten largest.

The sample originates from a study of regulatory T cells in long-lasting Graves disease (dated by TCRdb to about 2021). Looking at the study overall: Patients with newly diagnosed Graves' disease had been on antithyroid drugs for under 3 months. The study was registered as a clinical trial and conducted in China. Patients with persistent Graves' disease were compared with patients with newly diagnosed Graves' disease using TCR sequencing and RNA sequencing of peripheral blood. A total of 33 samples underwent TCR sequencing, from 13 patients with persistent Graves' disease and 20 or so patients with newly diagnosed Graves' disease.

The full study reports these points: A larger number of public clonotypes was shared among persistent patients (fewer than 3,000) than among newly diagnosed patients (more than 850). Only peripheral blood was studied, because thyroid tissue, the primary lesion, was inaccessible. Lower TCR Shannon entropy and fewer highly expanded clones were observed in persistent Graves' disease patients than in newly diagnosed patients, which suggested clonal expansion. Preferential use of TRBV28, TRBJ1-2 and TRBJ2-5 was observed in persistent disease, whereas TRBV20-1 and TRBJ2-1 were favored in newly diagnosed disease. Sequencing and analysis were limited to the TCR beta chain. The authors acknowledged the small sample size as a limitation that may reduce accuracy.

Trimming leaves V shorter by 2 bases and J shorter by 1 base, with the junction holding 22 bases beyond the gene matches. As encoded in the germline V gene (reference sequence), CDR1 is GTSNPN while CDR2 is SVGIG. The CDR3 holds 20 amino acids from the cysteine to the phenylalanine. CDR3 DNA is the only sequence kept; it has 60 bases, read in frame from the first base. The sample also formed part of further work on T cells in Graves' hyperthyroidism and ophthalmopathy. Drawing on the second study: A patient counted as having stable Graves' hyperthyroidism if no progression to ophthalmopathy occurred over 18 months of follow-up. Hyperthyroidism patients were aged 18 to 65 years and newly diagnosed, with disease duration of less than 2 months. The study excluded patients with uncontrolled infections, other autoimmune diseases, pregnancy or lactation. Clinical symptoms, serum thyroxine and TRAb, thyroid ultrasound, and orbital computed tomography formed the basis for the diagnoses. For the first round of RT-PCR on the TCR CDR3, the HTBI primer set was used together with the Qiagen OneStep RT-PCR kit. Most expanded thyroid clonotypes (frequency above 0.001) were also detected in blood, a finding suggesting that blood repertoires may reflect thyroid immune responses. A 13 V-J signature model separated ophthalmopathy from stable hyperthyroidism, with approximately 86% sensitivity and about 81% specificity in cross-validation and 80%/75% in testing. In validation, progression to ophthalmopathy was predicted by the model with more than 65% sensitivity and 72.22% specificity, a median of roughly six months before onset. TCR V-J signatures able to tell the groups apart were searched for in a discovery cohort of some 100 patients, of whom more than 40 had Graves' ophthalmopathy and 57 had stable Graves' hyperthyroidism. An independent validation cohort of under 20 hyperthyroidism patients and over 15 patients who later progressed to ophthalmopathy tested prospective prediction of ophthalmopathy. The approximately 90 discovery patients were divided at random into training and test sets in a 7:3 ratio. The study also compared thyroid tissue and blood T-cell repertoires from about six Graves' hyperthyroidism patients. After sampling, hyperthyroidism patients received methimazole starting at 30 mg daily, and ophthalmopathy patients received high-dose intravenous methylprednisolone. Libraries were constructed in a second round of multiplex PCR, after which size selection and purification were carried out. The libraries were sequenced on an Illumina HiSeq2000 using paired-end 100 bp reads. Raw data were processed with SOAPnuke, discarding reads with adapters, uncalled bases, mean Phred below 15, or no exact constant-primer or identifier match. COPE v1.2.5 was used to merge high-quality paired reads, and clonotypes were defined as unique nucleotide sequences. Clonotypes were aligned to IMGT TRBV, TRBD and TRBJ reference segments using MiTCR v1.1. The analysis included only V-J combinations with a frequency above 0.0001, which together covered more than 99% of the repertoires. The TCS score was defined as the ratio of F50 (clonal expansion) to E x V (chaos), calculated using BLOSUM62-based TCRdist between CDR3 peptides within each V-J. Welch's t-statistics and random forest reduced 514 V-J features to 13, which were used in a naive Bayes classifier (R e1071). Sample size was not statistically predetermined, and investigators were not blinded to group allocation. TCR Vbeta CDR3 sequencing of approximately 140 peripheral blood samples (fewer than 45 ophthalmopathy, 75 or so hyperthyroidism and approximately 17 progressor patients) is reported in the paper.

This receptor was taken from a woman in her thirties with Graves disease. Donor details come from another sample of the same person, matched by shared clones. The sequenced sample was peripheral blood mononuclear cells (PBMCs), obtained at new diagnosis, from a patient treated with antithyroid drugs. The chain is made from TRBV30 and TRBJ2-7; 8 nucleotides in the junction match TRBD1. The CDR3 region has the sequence CAWSNIVPTGGFRSSYEQYF. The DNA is TGTGCCTGGAGTAACATCGTACCAACAGGGGGATTCCGCTCGTCCTACGAGCAGTACTTC.